This T cell receptor (beta chain) was sequenced during a study of blood T cell repertoires in COVID-19. As for the study in general: Italy, Spain and the United States were the sources of the convalescent and acute COVID-19 samples. The analysed material was cDNA or gDNA that came from T cells, B-cell-depleted T cells, or PBMCs.

V was trimmed by 4 bases and J by 0 bases, leaving 13 bases between them. Looked up from germline, CDR1 is LNHDA and CDR2 is SQIVND (reference sequence). The CDR3 length is 15 residues. Authors' processing steps: The assay estimated nucleated cells by amplifying reference gene primers. TCRdb's table, derived via immunoSEQ multiplex PCR, lists solely in-frame clones and lacks some. V and J calls and clone size come straight from that table; D and trimming were deduced from the DNA. The data show around 110,000 clones, with roughly 79% seen just once and just under 7.5% held by the top ten. The V call is TRBV19, the J call TRBJ2-7, with D possibly matching TRBD2 (6 bases). The sequenced sample consisted of peripheral blood. This clonotype originated in a man in his 70s with active or convalescent COVID-19. CDR3 region: CASSTISGDSYEQYF. For the CDR3, the DNA is TGTGCCAGTAGTACGATTAGCGGTGACTCCTACGAGCAGTACTTC.